Sequencing of this TCR beta chain was carried out in a study of blood T cell repertoires in COVID-19. Study at large: Acute-phase and convalescent COVID-19 samples originated in the United States, Italy and Spain. Sample material is recorded as cDNA or gDNA derived from T cells, B-cell-depleted T cells, or PBMCs.

Trimming left V 3 bases short and J 5 bases short, with 9 bases between. The V gene's germline CDR1 is SGHNT and CDR2 YYREEE (reference sequence). The CDR3 is 14 residues long. Original analysis: Estimation of nucleated cell counts was performed using reference gene primer amplification. Here immunoSEQ multiplex PCR was the method, and the copy in TCRdb shows in-frame clones only, minus some. V, J and clone size are those of that table, while D and trimming were read from the DNA. The sample lists roughly 120,000 clones, 90% occurring once. The chain uses TRBV5-4 and TRBJ1-6; maybe TRBD1 (5 bases). The clonotype was recovered from a man aged 45-60 years with active COVID-19. The sequenced sample consisted of peripheral blood. CDR3 nucleotides: TGTGCCAGCAGCTGGCAGGGTAATAATTCACCCCTCCACTTT. It codes for CASSWQGNNSPLHF. Looking up the rest from reference TRBV5-4 and TRBJ1-6 gives the full variable domain: ETGVTQSPTHLIKTRGQQVTLRCSSQSGHNTVSWYQQALGQGPQFIFQYYREEENGRGNFPPRFSGLQFPNYSSELNVNALELDDSALYLCASSWQGNNSPLHFGNGTRLTVT.